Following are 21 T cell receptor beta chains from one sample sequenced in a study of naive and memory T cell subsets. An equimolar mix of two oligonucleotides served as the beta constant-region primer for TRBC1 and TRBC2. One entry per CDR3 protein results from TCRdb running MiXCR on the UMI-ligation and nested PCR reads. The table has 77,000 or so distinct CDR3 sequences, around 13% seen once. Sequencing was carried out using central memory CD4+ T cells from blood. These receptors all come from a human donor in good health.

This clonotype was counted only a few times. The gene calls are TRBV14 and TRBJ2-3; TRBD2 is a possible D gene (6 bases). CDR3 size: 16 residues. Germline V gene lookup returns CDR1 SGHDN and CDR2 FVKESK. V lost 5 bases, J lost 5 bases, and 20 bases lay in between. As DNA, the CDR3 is TGTGCCAGCAGCTTCCCTTCGGCGGGATCGGTAGATACGCAGTATTTT. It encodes CASSFPSAGSVDTQYF.

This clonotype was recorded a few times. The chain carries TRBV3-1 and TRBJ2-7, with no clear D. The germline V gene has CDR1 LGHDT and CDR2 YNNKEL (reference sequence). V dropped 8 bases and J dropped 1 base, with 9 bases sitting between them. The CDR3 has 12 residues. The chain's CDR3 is CASSSESYEQYF. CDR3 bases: TGTGCCAGCTCTTCTGAGTCCTACGAGCAGTACTTC.

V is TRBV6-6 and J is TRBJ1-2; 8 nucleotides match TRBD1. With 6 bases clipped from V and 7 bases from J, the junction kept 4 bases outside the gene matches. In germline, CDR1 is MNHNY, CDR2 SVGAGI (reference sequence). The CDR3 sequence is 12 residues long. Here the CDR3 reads CASSGQGFGYTF. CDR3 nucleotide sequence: TGTGCCAGCAGCGGACAGGGCTTTGGCTACACCTTC.

The chain's CDR3 is CASSLSDSYNSPLHF. DNA of the CDR3: TGTGCCAGCAGTCTCTCGGACAGCTATAATTCACCCCTCCACTTT. The chain recombines TRBV7-2 with TRBJ1-6, with D possibly matching TRBD1 (6 bases). The CDR3 extends over 15 amino acids. Germline V gene data show CDR1 as SGHTA and CDR2 as FQGNSA. V lost 6 bases and J lost 3, with 12 bases in between.

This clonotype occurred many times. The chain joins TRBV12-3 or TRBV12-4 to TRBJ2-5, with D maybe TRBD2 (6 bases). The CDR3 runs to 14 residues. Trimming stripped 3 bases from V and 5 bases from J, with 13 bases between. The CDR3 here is CASSFMDYGETQYF. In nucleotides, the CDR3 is TGTGCCAGCAGTTTCATGGACTACGGCGAGACCCAGTACTTC.

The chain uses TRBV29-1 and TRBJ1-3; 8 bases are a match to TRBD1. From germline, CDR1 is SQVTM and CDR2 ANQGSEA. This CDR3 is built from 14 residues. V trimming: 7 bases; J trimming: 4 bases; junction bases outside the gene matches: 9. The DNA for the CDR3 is TGCAGCGCCTCGCGGACAGGGACAGGAAACACCATATATTTT. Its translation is CSASRTGTGNTIYF.

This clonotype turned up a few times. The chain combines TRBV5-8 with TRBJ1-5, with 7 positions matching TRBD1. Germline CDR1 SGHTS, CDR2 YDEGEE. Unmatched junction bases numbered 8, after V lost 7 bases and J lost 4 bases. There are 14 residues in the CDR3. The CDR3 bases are TGTGCCAGCGGATTTGGGACAGTTAATCAGCCCCAGCATTTT. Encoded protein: CASGFGTVNQPQHF.

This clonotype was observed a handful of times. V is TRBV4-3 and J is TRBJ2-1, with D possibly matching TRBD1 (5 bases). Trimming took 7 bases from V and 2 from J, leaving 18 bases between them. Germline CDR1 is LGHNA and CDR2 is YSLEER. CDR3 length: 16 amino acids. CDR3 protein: CASTPGARAPYNEQFF. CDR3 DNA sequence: TGCGCCAGCACCCCCGGAGCCAGGGCTCCCTACAATGAGCAGTTCTTC.

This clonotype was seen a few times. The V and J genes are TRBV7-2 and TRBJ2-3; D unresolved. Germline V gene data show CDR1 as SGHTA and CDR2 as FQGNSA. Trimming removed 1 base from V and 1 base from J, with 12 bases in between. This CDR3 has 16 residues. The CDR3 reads CASSLDGPRRTDTQYF. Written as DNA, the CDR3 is TGTGCCAGCAGCTTAGACGGACCCAGGCGCACAGATACGCAGTATTTT.

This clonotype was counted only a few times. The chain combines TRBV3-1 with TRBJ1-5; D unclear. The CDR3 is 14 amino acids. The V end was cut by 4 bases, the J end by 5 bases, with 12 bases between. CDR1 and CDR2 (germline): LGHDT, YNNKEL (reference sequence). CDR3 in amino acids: CASSLNDVDQPQHF. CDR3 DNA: TGTGCCAGCAGCCTAAACGACGTCGATCAGCCCCAGCATTTT.

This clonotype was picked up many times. CDR3 loop: CSAFEGSEQYF. DNA of the CDR3: TGCAGTGCTTTCGAGGGTAGCGAGCAGTACTTC. V is TRBV20-1 and J is TRBJ2-7, with D possibly TRBD2 on 5 matching bases. The CDR3 loop spans 11 amino acids. The V gene lost 5 bases and the J gene lost 6 bases, with 11 bases spanning the gap. CDR1 DFQATT and CDR2 SNEGSKA come from the germline V gene (reference sequence).

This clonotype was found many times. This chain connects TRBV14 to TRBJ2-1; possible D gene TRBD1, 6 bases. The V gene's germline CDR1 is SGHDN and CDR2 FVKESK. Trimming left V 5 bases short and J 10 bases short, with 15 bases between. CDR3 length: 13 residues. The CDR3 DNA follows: TGTGCCAGCAGCAACACAGGGAGCACCGAGCAGTTCTTC. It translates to CASSNTGSTEQFF.

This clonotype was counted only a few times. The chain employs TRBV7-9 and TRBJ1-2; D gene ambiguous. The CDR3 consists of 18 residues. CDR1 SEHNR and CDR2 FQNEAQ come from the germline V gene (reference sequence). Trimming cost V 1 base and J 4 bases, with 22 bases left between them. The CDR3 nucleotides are TGTGCCAGCAGCTTAGGGCGTTTGCAGCTACGGGGTTCCTATGGCTACACCTTC. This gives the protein CASSLGRLQLRGSYGYTF.

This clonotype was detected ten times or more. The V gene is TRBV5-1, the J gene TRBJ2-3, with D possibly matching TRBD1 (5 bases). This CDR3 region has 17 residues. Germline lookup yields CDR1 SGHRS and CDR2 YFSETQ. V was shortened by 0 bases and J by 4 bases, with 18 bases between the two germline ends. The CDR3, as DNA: TGCGCCAGCAGCTTGGCCGATCGGCAGGGCTCAGCAGATACGCAGTATTTT. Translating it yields CASSLADRQGSADTQYF.

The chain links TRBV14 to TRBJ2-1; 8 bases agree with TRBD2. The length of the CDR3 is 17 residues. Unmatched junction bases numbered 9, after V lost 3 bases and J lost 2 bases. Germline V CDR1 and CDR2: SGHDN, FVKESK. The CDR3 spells CASSQSPGLGAYNEQFF. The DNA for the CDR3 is TGTGCCAGCAGCCAGTCCCCGGGACTAGGCGCCTACAATGAGCAGTTCTTC.

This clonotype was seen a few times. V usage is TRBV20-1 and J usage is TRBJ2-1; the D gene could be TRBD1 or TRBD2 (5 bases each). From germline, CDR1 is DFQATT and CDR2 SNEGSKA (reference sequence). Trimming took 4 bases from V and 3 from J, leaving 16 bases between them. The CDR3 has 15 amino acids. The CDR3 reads CSAMGDQVNYNEQFF. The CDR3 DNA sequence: TGCAGTGCTATGGGGGACCAAGTAAACTACAATGAGCAGTTCTTC.

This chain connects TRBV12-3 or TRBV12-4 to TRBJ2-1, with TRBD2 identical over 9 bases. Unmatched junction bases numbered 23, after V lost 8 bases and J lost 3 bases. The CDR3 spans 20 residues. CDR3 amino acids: CASQQFSLRGASGDYNEQFF. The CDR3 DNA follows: TGTGCCAGCCAGCAGTTTTCTCTTCGTGGGGCTAGCGGGGACTACAATGAGCAGTTCTTC.

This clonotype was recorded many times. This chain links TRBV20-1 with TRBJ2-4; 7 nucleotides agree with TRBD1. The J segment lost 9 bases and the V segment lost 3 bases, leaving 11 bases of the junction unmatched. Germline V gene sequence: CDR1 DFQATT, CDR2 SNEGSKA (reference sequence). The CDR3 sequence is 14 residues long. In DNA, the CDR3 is TGCAGTGCTAGGGGGTACAGGGGACCCAGCATTCAGTACTTC. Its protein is CSARGYRGPSIQYF.

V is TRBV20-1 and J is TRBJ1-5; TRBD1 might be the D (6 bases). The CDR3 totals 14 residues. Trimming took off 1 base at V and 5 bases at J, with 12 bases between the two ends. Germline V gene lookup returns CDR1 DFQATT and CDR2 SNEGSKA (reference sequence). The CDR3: CSARVTDSYQPQHF. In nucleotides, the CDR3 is TGCAGTGCTAGAGTCACGGACAGCTATCAGCCCCAGCATTTT.

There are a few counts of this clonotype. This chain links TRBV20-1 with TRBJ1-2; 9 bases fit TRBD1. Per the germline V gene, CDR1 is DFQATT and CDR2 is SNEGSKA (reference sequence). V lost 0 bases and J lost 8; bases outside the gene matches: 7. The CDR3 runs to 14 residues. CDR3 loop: CSARDGQGRNGYTF. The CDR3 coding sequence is TGCAGTGCTAGAGATGGACAGGGGAGGAACGGCTACACCTTC.

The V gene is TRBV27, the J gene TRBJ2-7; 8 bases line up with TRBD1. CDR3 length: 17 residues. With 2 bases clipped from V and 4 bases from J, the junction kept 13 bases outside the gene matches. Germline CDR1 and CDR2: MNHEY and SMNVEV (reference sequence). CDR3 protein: CASSLVFWDRTPYEQYF. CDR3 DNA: TGTGCCAGCAGTTTAGTTTTCTGGGACAGGACCCCGTACGAGCAGTACTTC.